The present T cell receptor beta chain was sequenced within a study of CD4+ T cells in melanoma. This table comes from immunoSEQ multiplex PCR, and its TCRdb copy is limited to in-frame clones, with some not included. This table holds approximately 9,600 clones, around 62% found once. This CDR3 has 13 residues. The germline CDR1 and CDR2 sequences are SNHLY and FYNNEI. V was trimmed by 7 bases and J by 2 bases, leaving 10 bases between them. This TCR came from a human donor with melanoma. The material sequenced was cells from a culture (not recorded whether cultured in vitro). This chain joins TRBV2 and TRBJ2-3, with D uncertain. CDR3: CASIRAHTDTQYF. The CDR3 DNA sequence: TGTGCCAGCATACGAGCGCACACAGATACGCAGTATTTT.